This T cell receptor beta chain was profiled in a study of blood T cells in healthy people across ages. As concerns this clonotype: One end of the junction varies from germline; a read error may be responsible.

CDR3 length equals 15 residues. Per the germline V gene, CDR1 is LGHNA and CDR2 is YSLEER. Investigators took around 11 milliliters of peripheral blood from every donor. Total RNA extracted from each sample amounted to at least 5 micrograms. Through a sample-barcoded 5' primer and a J-beta primer mix, a second PCR was run for about 6 to 12 cycles. TCRdb itself ran the 5' RACE reads through MiXCR, one entry per CDR3 protein. The data show about 650,000 distinct CDR3 sequences, with around 32% seen just once and 15% held by the top ten. This clonotype was sampled from a woman aged 80 or older in good health. This rearrangement joins TRBV4-3 to TRBJ2-3, with D tentatively TRBD1 (5 bases). Sequencing was performed on blood. The CDR3 protein is CVSSQAPTGTDTQYF. The CDR3 DNA sequence: TGCGTCAGCAGCCAAGCCCCCACAGGTACAGATACGCAGTATTTT.